This entry features one T cell receptor (beta chain) sequence. The J segment lost 0 bases and the V segment lost 7 bases, leaving 7 bases of the junction unmatched. Germline lookup yields CDR1 SGHRS and CDR2 YFSETQ. The CDR3 runs to 15 residues. This sample was included in a study of blood T cell repertoires in COVID-19. Authors' processing steps: Researchers report that nucleated cell counts were estimated from reference gene primer amplification. The table came from immunoSEQ multiplex PCR; TCRdb's copy has only in-frame clones and leaves some out. D and trimming were read from the DNA, whereas the V and J calls and clone size are those reported in that table. Among 80,000 to 100,000 clones listed, roughly 80% were seen once.

This chain connects TRBV5-1 to TRBJ2-1; 7 bases map to TRBD2. The sample was peripheral blood. The receptor was isolated from a human donor in a cohort sampled during active COVID-19. Written as DNA, the CDR3 is TGCGCCAGCCGGGAGCGCGGGAGCTCCTACAATGAGCAGTTCTTC. Translated, it gives CASRERGSSYNEQFF.